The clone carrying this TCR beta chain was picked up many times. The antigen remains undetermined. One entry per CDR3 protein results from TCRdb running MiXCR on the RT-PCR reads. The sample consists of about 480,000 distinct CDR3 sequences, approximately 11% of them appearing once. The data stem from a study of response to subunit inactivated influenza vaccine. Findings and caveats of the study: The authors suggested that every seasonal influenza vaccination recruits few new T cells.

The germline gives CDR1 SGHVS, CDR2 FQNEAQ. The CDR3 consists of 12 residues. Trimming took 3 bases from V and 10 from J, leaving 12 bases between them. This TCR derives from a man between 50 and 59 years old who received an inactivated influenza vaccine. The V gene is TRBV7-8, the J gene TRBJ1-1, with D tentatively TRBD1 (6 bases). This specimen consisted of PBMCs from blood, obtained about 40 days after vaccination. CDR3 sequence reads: CASSFNRASAFF. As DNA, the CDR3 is TGTGCCAGCAGCTTTAACAGGGCCTCAGCTTTCTTT.